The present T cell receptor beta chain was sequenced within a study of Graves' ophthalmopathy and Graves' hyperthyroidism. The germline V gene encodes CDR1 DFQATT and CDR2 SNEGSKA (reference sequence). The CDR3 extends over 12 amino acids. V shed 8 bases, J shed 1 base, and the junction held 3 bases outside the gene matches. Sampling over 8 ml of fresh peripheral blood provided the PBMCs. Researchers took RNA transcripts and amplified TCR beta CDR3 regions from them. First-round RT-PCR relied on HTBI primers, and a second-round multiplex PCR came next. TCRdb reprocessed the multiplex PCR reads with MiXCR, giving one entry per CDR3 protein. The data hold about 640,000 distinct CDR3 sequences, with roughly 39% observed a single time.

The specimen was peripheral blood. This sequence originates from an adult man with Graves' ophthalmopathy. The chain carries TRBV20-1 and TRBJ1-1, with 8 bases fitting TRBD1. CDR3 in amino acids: CSSGQGNTEAFF. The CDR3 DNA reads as TGCAGTTCAGGACAGGGGAACACTGAAGCTTTCTTT.